The T cell receptor beta chain described here comes from a study of T cell clonotyping in hematopoietic cell transplantation. Findings and limits, study-wide: At the given depth, recipient repertoires were over 95% de novo clonotypes. Recipient TCR diversity dropped after transplant; expanded clonotypes rose from day 30 to 180. No sorting was done, leaving CD4 and CD8 contributions mixed. Graft donor and pretransplant recipient Inverse Simpson Index values predicted broader posttransplant TCR diversity.

As for this clone: Its specificity is not known.

The V and J ends lost 0 bases and 3 bases respectively, with 9 bases between them. The CDR3 has 14 residues. CDR1 is SGHRS and CDR2 is YFSETQ in the germline V gene. This table comes from immunoSEQ multiplex PCR, and its TCRdb copy is limited to in-frame clones, with some not included. The profile shows nearly 20,000 clones, under 85% of them singletons. Input material: peripheral blood mononuclear cells. The clonotype comes from a man aged 60 to 69 in good health. Some clones in this sample may be carry-over from other donors' samples. This sequence joins TRBV5-1 and TRBJ1-2; D is ambiguous. In nucleotides, the CDR3 is TGCGCCAGCAGCTTGGAAGGGTCCGACTATGGCTACACCTTC. Its protein product is CASSLEGSDYGYTF.